This T cell receptor beta chain came from a study of CD8 T cells in Susac syndrome (dated by TCRdb to between 2018 and 2021). About the investigation overall: The study used repertoire sequencing to test whether antigen drove CD8+ T cell activation and differentiation in Susac syndrome.

RNA was extracted using the RNeasy kit, and 0.5 to 1 microgram was reverse transcribed with random hexamers. The immunoSEQ multiplex PCR assay, which covers 54 Vbeta and 13 Jbeta segments, was used to amplify TCR beta CDR3 regions. Bias from PCR amplification was corrected by using a synthetic template baseline for primer optimization and for computational correction. From the authors' description of their analysis: Reads were annotated to V, D and J genes per IMGT and analyzed with immunoSEQ Analyzer, keeping only productive sequences. Clonality was calculated as one minus the Shannon entropy normalized by log2 of the number of productive unique sequences. For each patient and control, public and private clones were evaluated within the 100 most prevalent clones. Clones were defined as Susac-specific when absent from the healthy and MS cohorts, from approximately 1,100 published viral clones and from other ImmuneACCESS disease sequences. TCRdb cleaned the public reads at Q25 with fastp, built clones with MiXCR and kept in-frame beta chains. Here each entry gathers all rows of one CDR3 protein and keeps the most common genes and DNA. TCRdb assigned the V and J calls; the authors' analysis was not used. In all, the sample holds around 160,000 distinct CDR3 sequences, and 80% to 95% of those were seen once. The leading ten clones occupy around 0.13% of the sample.

What the research found in general, with its limitations: The study acknowledged that relatively few individuals were included in the TCR sequencing and HLA analysis.

Note on this clonotype: Its antigen is currently not known. No base-level quality is on record; no much larger clone is a single base apart.

Trimming takes 6 bases from V and 4 bases from J, and the germline ends sit 16 bases apart. Taken from cysteine to phenylalanine, the CDR3 has 14 residues. CDR3 DNA is the only sequence kept; it has 42 bases, read in frame from the first base. The germline V gene yields SGHDN for CDR1 and FVKESK for CDR2. High-throughput TCR beta sequencing profiled peripheral blood CD8+ and CD4+ T cells from healthy donors, Susac syndrome patients and multiple sclerosis patients. Healthy donors were included as age- and sex-matched controls. CD8+ TEMRA cells were enriched by FACS, while bulk CD8+ and CD4+ T cells were purified by magnetic negative isolation. Blood was collected in EDTA tubes and processed within 24 hours, with PBMCs isolated through density gradient centrifugation. PBMCs intended for TCR sequencing were cryopreserved in liquid nitrogen and thawed later in a water bath at 37 degrees C. The sorted or isolated CD4+, CD8+ and CD8+ TEMRA cells had a purity of 90% or higher.

The chain joins TRBV14 to TRBJ2-7; the D gene is perhaps TRBD1, from 6 matching bases. The specimen was CD4+ T cells from PBMCs. The receptor comes from a human donor in good health. The CDR3 protein sequence reads: CASRRTGFRYEQYF. The DNA reads TGTGCCAGCAGGCGAACAGGGTTTCGGTACGAGCAGTACTTC.